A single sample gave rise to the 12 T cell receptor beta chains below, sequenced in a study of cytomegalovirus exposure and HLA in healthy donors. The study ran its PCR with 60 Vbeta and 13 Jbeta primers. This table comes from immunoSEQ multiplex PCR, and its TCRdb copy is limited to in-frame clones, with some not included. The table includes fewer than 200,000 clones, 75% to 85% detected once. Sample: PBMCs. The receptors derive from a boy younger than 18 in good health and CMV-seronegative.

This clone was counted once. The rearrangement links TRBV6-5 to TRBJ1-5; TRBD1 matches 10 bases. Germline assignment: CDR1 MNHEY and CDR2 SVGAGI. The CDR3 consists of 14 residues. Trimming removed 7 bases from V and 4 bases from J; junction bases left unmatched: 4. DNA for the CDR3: TGTGCCAGCAAGGCGGGACAGGGGAATCAGCCCCAGCATTTT. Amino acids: CASKAGQGNQPQHF.

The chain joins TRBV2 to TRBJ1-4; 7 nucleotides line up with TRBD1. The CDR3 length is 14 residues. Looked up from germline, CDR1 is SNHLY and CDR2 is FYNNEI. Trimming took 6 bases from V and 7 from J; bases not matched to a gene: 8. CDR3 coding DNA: TGTGCCAGCAGGCGCAGGGGGTCGGGTGAAAAACTGTTTTTT. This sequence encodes CASRRRGSGEKLFF.

The CDR3 nucleotides are TGTGCCAGCGCACGGGGTAACGCTAACTATGGCTACACCTTC. This gives the protein CASARGNANYGYTF. This chain links TRBV27 with TRBJ1-2, with D hard to call. The CDR3 runs 14 residues. V lost 8 bases, J lost 0 bases, and 13 bases lay in between. Per the germline V gene, CDR1 is MNHEY and CDR2 is SMNVEV (reference sequence).

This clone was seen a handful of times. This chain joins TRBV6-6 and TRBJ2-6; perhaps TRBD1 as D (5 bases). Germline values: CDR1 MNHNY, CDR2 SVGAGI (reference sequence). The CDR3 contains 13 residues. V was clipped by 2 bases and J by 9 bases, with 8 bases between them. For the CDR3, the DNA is TGTGCCAGCAGTTACGGGCAGGGCAACGTCCTGACTTTC. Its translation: CASSYGQGNVLTF.

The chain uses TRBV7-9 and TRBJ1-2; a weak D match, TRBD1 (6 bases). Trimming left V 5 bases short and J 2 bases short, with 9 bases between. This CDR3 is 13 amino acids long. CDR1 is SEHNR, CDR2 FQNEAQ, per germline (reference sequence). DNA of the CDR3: TGTGCCAGCAGCCGTGGACAGAACTATGGCTACACCTTC. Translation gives CASSRGQNYGYTF.

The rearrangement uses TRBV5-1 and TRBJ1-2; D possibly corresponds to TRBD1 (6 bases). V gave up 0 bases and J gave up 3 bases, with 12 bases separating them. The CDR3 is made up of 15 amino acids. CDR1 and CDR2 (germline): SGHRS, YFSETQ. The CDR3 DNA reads TGCGCCAGCAGCTTGGCCTCTAACAGGGACTATGGCTACACCTTC. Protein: CASSLASNRDYGYTF.

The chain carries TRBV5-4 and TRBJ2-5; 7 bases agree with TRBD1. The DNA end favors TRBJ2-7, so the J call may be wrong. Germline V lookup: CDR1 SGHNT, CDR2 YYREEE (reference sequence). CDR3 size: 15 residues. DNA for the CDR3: TGTGCCAGCAGCTTCTCCCCAGGGGGTGTCTACGAGCAGTACTTC. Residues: CASSFSPGGVYEQYF.

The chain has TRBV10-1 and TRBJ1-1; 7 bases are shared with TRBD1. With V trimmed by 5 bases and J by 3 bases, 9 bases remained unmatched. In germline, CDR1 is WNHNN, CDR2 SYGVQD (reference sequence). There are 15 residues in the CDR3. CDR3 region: CASSRNRGRDTEAFF. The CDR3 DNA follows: TGCGCCAGCAGTCGGAACAGGGGACGGGACACTGAAGCTTTCTTT.

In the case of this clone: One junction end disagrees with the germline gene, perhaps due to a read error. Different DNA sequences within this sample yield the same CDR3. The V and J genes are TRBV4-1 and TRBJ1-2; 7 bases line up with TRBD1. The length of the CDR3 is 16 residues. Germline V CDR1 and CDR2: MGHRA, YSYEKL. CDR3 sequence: CASSQDPAGGTYGYTF. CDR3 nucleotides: TGTGCCAGCAGCCAAGATCCCGCAGGGGGGACCTATGGCTACACCTTC.

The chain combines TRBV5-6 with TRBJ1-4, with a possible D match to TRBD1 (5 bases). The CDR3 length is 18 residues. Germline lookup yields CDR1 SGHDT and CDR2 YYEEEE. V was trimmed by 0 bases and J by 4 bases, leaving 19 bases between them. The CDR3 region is CASSLAVRVGGYNEKLFF. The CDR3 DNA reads TGTGCCAGCAGCTTGGCGGTTAGGGTCGGGGGATATAATGAAAAACTGTTTTTT.

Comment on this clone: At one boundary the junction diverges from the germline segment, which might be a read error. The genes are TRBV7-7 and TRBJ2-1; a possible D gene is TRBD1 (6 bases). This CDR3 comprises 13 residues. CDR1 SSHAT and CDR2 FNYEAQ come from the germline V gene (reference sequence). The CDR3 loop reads CASSFLVGGEQFF. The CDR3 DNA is TGTGCTAGCAGCTTCTTAGTAGGGGGTGAGCAGTTCTTC.

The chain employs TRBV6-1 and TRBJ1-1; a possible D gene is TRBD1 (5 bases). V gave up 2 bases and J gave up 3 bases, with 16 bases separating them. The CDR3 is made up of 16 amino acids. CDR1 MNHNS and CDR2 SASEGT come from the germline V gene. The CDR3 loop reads CASSEIGQGWDTEAFF. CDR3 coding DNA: TGTGCCAGCAGTGAAATTGGGCAGGGCTGGGACACTGAAGCTTTCTTT.